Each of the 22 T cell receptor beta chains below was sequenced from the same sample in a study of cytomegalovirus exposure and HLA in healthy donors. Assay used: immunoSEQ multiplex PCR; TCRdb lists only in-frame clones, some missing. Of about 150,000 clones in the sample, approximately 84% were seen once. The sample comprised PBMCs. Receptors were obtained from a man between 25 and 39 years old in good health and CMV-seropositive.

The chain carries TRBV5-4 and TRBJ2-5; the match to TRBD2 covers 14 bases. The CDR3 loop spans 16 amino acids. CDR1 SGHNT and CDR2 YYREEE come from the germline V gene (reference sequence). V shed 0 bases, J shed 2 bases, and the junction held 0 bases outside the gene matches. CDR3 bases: TGTGCCAGCAGCTTGGGACTAGCGGGGGGGCAAGAGACCCAGTACTTC. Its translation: CASSLGLAGGQETQYF. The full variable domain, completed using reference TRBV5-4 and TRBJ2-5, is ETGVTQSPTHLIKTRGQQVTLRCSSQSGHNTVSWYQQALGQGPQFIFQYYREEENGRGNFPPRFSGLQFPNYSSELNVNALELDDSALYLCASSLGLAGGQETQYFGPGTRLLVL.

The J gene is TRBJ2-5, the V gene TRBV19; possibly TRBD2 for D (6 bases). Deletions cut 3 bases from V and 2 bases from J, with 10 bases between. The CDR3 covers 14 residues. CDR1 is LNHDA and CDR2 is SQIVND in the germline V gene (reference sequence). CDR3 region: CASSIGTPQETQYF. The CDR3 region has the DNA TGTGCCAGTAGTATCGGGACTCCACAAGAGACCCAGTACTTC. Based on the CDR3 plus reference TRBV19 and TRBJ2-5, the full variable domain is DGGITQSPKYLFRKEGQNVTLSCEQNLNHDAMYWYRQDPGQGLRLIYYSQIVNDFQKGDIAEGYSVSREKKESFPLTVTSAQKNPTAFYLCASSIGTPQETQYFGPGTRLLVL.

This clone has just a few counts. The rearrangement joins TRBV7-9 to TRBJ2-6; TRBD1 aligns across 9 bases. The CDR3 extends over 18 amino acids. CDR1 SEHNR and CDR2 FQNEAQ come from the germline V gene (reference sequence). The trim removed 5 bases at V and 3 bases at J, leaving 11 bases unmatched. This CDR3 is CASSQTGTGLYGANVLTF. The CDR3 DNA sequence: TGTGCCAGCAGCCAGACCGGGACAGGGTTATATGGGGCCAACGTCCTGACTTTC.

CDR3 sequence (DNA): TGTGCCAGCAGTGAGGGTAGCGGGAGCGCCGAGCAGTACTTC. Amino acids: CASSEGSGSAEQYF. This rearrangement joins TRBV6-1 to TRBJ2-7; 9 bases are a match to TRBD2. From germline, CDR1 is MNHNS and CDR2 SASEGT. This CDR3 spans 14 amino acids. V shed 3 bases and J 6 bases; nucleotides not matched to a gene: 6.

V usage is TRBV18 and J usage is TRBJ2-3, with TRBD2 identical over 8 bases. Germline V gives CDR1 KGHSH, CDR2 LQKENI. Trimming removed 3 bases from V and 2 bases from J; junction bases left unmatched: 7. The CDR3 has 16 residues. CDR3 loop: CASSPSTTSVTDTQYF. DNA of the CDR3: TGTGCCAGCTCACCCTCCACGACTAGCGTCACAGATACGCAGTATTTT.

CDR3 protein: CASSQKGQINYGYTF. The CDR3 DNA reads TGCGCCAGCAGCCAAAAGGGACAGATTAACTATGGCTACACCTTC. The rearrangement links TRBV4-1 to TRBJ1-2; 7 bases fit TRBD1. V trimming: 2 bases; J trimming: 1 base; junction bases outside the gene matches: 4. This CDR3 has 15 amino acids. Germline V lookup: CDR1 MGHRA, CDR2 YSYEKL.

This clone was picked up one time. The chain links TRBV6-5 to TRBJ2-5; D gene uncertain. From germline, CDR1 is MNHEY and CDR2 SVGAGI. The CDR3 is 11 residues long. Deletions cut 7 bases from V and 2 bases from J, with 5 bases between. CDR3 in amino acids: CASTTQETQYF. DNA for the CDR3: TGTGCCAGCACCACACAAGAGACCCAGTACTTC.

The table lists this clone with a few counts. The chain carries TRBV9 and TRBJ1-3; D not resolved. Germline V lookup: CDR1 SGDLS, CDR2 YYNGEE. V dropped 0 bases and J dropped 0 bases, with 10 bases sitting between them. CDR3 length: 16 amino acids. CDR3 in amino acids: CASSVEPSVSGNTIYF. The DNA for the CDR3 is TGTGCCAGCAGCGTAGAACCCAGTGTCTCTGGAAACACCATATATTTT.

CDR3 amino acids: CASSSIAGIGETQYF. CDR3 DNA sequence: TGTGCCAGCAGTTCGATAGCGGGGATCGGGGAGACCCAGTACTTC. This rearrangement joins TRBV27 to TRBJ2-5; TRBD2 agrees at 8 bases. This CDR3 contains 15 residues. V gave up 4 bases and J gave up 5 bases; unmatched junction bases: 9. Germline V lookup: CDR1 MNHEY, CDR2 SMNVEV (reference sequence).

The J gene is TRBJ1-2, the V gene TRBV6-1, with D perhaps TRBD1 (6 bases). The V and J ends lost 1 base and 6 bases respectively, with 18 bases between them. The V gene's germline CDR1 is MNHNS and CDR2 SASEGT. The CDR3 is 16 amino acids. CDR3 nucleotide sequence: TGTGCCAGCAGTGAAGAGCGGCAGGGGCGGCGGAATGGCTACACCTTC. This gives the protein CASSEERQGRRNGYTF.

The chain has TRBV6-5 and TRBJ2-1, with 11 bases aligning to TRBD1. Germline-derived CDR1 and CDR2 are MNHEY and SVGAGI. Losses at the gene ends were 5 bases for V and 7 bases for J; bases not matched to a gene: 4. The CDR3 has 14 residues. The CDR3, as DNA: TGTGCCAGCAGTAGGGGACAGGGGGGAAATGAGCAGTTCTTC. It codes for CASSRGQGGNEQFF.

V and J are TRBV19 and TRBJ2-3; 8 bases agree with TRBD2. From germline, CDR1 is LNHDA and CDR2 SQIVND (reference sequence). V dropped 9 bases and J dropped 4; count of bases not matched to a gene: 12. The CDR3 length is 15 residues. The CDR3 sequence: CASRKGREVSDTQYF. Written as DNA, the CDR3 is TGTGCCAGCAGGAAGGGGCGGGAGGTATCAGATACGCAGTATTTT.

CDR3 in DNA: TGTGCCAGCAGCGCCCCCGGACAGGGATTAACGCGTGGTGGCTACACCTTC. Translation gives CASSAPGQGLTRGGYTF. The V and J genes are TRBV11-2 and TRBJ1-2, with TRBD1 identical over 8 bases. The length of the CDR3 is 17 residues. The V gene's germline CDR1 is SGHAT and CDR2 FQNNGV. V shed 5 bases, J shed 7 bases, and the junction held 18 bases outside the gene matches.

CDR3 protein: CASSRPGQGWDTQYF. In DNA, the CDR3 is TGTGCCAGCAGCAGGCCGGGACAGGGGTGGGATACGCAGTATTTT. The chain carries TRBV9 and TRBJ2-3; 10 bases fit TRBD1. CDR3 length: 15 amino acids. V was pared by 4 bases and J by 6 bases, with 8 bases of the junction left unmatched. Germline V lookup: CDR1 SGDLS, CDR2 YYNGEE.

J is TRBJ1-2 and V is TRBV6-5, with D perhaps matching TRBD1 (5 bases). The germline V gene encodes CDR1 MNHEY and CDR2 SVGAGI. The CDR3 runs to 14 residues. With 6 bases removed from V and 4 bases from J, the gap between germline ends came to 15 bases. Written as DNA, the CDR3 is TGTGCCAGCAGGGGGGGGGTAGGGTCCTATGGCTACACCTTC. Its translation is CASRGGVGSYGYTF.

In DNA form, the CDR3 reads TGTGCCAGCTCACCTCTCGGGACAGGGGTGGATGGCTACACCTTC. Translated: CASSPLGTGVDGYTF. This chain uses TRBV18 with TRBJ1-2; 10 nucleotides match TRBD1. There are 15 residues in the CDR3. V dropped 3 bases and J dropped 6; count of bases not matched to a gene: 7. Germline values: CDR1 KGHSH, CDR2 LQKENI.

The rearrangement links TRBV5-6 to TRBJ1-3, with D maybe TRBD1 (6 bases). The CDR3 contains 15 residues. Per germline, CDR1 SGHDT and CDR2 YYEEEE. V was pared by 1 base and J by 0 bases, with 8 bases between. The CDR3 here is CASSLQGSSGNTIYF. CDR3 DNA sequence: TGTGCCAGCAGCTTGCAGGGGAGCTCTGGAAACACCATATATTTT.

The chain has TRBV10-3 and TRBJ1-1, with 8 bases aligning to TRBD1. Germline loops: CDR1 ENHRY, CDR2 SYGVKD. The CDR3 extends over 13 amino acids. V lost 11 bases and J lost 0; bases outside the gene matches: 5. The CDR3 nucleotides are TGTGCCCTAAGACAGGGGATGAACACTGAAGCTTTCTTT. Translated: CALRQGMNTEAFF.

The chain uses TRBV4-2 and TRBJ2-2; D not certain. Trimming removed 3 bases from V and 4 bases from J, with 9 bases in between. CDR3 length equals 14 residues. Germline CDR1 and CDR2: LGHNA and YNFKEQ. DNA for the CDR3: TGTGCCAGCAGCCAGAGCCCTAGCACCGGGGAGCTGTTTTTT. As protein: CASSQSPSTGELFF.

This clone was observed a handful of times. The CDR3 nucleotides are TGCGCCAGCAGCGTGCCACAGAACGACTATGGCTACACCTTC. This codes for CASSVPQNDYGYTF. J is TRBJ1-2 and V is TRBV5-1; D unclear. The CDR3 spans 14 residues. Trimming pared 4 bases from V and 3 bases from J, leaving 13 bases between. Germline V gene data show CDR1 as SGHRS and CDR2 as YFSETQ.

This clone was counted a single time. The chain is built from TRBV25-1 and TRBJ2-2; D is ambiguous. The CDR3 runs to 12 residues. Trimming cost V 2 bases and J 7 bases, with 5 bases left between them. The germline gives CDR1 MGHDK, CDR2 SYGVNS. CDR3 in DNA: TGTGCCAGCAGTGAACCTTTCGGGGAGCTGTTTTTT. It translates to CASSEPFGELFF.

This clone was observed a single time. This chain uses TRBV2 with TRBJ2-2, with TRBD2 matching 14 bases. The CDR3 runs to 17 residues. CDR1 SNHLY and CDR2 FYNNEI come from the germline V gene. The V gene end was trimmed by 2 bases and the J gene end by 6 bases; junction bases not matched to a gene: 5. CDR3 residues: CASSERTSGGPSGELFF. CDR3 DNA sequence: TGTGCCAGCAGTGAACGGACTAGCGGGGGGCCATCCGGGGAGCTGTTTTTT.